The source of this T cell receptor beta chain is a study of T cell responses to AZD1222 COVID-19 vaccine. The study pooled second doses at about 4 or about 12 weeks. CDR3 size: 14 residues. CDR1 is LNHDA and CDR2 is SQIVND in the germline V gene (reference sequence). Trimming left V 5 bases short and J 4 bases short, with 14 bases between. Libraries were prepared by immunoSEQ multiplex PCR; TCRdb keeps only in-frame clonotypes and omits some of them. The data hold approximately 150,000 clones, with approximately 93% observed a single time. The sequence was obtained from an adult who received the AZD1222 COVID-19 vaccine. Here the sequenced sample was peripheral blood, taken 28 days after the second AZD1222 dose. The chain combines TRBV19 with TRBJ1-1, with D perhaps TRBD1 (6 bases). In DNA form, the CDR3 reads TGTGCCAGTAGTCTAACAACAGGGCGCACTGAAGCTTTCTTT. It specifies CASSLTTGRTEAFF. Filled out from reference TRBV19 and TRBJ1-1, the complete variable domain reads DGGITQSPKYLFRKEGQNVTLSCEQNLNHDAMYWYRQDPGQGLRLIYYSQIVNDFQKGDIAEGYSVSREKKESFPLTVTSAQKNPTAFYLCASSLTTGRTEAFFGQGTRLTVV.